These 11 T cell receptor beta chains originate from one sample sequenced in a study of blood T cells in healthy people across ages. Then a second PCR, running about 7 to 11 cycles, was carried out with a sample-barcoded 5' primer and a J-beta primer mix. TCRdb re-called the 5' RACE reads through MiXCR, storing one row per CDR3 protein. Here the sample spans hundreds of thousands of distinct CDR3 sequences, roughly two fifths being singletons. Sequencing was done on a sample of blood. The receptor source for this set is a man older than 75 in good health.

This clonotype has just a few counts. This rearrangement joins TRBV6-2 or TRBV6-3 to TRBJ2-3; a weak D match, TRBD1 (6 bases). The CDR3 length is 15 residues. Germline values: CDR1 MNHEY, CDR2 SVGEGT. The ends were cut back, 3 bases at V and 1 base at J, with 11 bases in the middle. CDR3 sequence: CASSYTGLGTDTQYF. For the CDR3, the DNA is TGTGCCAGCAGTTATACAGGGTTAGGCACAGATACGCAGTATTTT.

The chain has TRBV12-3 or TRBV12-4 and TRBJ2-5; TRBD1 aligns across 9 bases. The CDR3 has 15 amino acids. With 5 bases clipped from V and 3 bases from J, the junction kept 7 bases outside the gene matches. The CDR3 spells CASSPRDRDKETQYF. CDR3 DNA: TGTGCCAGCAGTCCCAGGGACAGGGACAAAGAGACCCAGTACTTC.

This clonotype has only a few counts. This chain links TRBV20-1 with TRBJ2-3, with 7 bases matching TRBD2. Germline V gene sequence: CDR1 DFQATT, CDR2 SNEGSKA (reference sequence). J was trimmed by 4 bases and V by 5 bases; bases with no gene match: 3. This CDR3 spans 12 amino acids. The CDR3 reads CSAVREADTQYF. The CDR3 coding sequence is TGCAGTGCTGTTCGGGAGGCAGATACGCAGTATTTT.

There are a few counts of this clonotype. The chain has TRBV12-3 or TRBV12-4 and TRBJ1-1; no definite D call. This CDR3 region has 14 residues. Trimming cost V 0 bases and J 5 bases, with 10 bases left between them. The CDR3 DNA follows: TGTGCCAGCAGTTTAGCGACTGCCAGAACTGAAGCTTTCTTT. This translates into CASSLATARTEAFF.

This chain links TRBV6-5 with TRBJ2-1; 14 positions agree with TRBD2. Germline V CDR1 and CDR2: MNHEY, SVGAGI. This CDR3 has 16 residues. J lost 8 bases, V lost 4 bases, and 7 bases had no gene match. The CDR3 region has the DNA TGTGCCAGCAGTTTCCGGACTAGCGGGGGGAAAGATGAGCAGTTCTTC. Protein product: CASSFRTSGGKDEQFF.

This chain uses TRBV14 with TRBJ2-1, with a weak D call TRBD1 (5 bases). Germline-derived CDR1 and CDR2 are SGHDN and FVKESK. This CDR3 has 12 residues. V dropped 2 bases and J dropped 15 bases, with 14 bases sitting between them. CDR3 coding DNA: TGTGCCAGCAGCCAAAGGGGCGCGCGGCGGTTCTTC. Translated, it gives CASSQRGARRFF.

The CDR3 nucleotides are TGTGCCAGCAGTAAGGGGGGGAGCCCCCACGAGCAGTACTTC. The encoded protein is CASSKGGSPHEQYF. The gene calls are TRBV28 and TRBJ2-7; the D gene is possibly TRBD2 (7 bases). The germline gives CDR1 MDHEN, CDR2 SYDVKM. Trimming pared 5 bases from V and 5 bases from J, leaving 16 bases between. This CDR3 has 14 amino acids.

As to this clonotype: A read error may account for a junction end that differs from germline. This sequence joins TRBV7-2 and TRBJ2-5; 11 bases line up with TRBD1. Per germline, CDR1 SGHTA and CDR2 FQGNSA. CDR3 size: 15 residues. CDR3 in DNA: TGCGCCAGCAGCATCAGGACAGGGGGCCGGAATGAGCAGTACTTC. Protein sequence: CASSIRTGGRNEQYF.

In this sample, this clonotype turned up a few times. V usage is TRBV29-1 and J usage is TRBJ2-6; the D gene could be TRBD1 or TRBD2 (5 bases each). The CDR3 has 13 residues. The germline V gene encodes CDR1 SQVTM and CDR2 ANQGSEA. Trimming stripped 7 bases from V and 4 bases from J, with 11 bases between. Here the CDR3 reads CSASGTGANVLTF. The DNA of the CDR3 is TGCAGCGCCTCAGGGACCGGGGCCAACGTCCTGACTTTC.

This clonotype was seen many times. The chain combines TRBV27 with TRBJ2-7; 8 bases fit TRBD1. Germline values: CDR1 MNHEY, CDR2 SMNVEV (reference sequence). Losses at the gene ends were 2 bases for V and 7 bases for J; bases not matched to a gene: 10. The CDR3 consists of 15 residues. CDR3: CASSLVTGGIGEQYF. The DNA of the CDR3 is TGTGCCAGCAGTTTAGTAACAGGGGGAATAGGAGAGCAGTACTTC.

The chain uses TRBV11-2 and TRBJ2-5; no clear D. CDR1 and CDR2 from the germline V gene are SGHAT and FQNNGV. Between the trimmed V and J ends, which lost 0 bases and 2 bases, there was a span of 7 bases. The CDR3 totals 14 residues. Written as DNA, the CDR3 is TGTGCCAGCAGCTTAGATCCAGGACAAGAGACCCAGTACTTC. This encodes CASSLDPGQETQYF.